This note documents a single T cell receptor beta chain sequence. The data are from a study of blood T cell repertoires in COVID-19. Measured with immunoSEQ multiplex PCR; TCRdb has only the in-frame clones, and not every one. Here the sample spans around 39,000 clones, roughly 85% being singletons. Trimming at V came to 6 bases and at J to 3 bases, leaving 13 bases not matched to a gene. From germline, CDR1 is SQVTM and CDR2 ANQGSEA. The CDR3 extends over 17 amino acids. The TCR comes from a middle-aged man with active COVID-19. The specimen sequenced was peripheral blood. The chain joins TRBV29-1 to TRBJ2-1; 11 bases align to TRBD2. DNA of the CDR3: TGCAGCGTCCCCGTCCCGGGACTAGCGGTAGACTACAATGAGCAGTTCTTC. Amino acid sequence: CSVPVPGLAVDYNEQFF.